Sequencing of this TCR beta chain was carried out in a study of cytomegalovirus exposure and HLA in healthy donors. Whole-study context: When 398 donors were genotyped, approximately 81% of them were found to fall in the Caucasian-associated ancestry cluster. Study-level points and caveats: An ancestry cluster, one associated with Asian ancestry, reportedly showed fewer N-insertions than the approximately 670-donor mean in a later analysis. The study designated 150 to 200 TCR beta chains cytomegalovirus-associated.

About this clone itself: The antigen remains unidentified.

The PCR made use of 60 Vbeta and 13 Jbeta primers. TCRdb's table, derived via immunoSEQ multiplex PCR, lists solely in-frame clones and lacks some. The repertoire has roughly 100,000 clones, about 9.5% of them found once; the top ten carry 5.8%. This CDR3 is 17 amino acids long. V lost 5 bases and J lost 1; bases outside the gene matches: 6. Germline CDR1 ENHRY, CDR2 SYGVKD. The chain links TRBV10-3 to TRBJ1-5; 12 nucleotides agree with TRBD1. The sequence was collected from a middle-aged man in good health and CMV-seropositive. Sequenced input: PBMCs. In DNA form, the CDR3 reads TGTGCCATCAGTAGGGACAGGGGGCTGGGGAGCAATCAGCCCCAGCATTTT. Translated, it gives CAISRDRGLGSNQPQHF.